This T cell receptor beta chain is from a study of blood T cell repertoires in COVID-19. This CDR3 comprises 16 residues. Trimming took 2 bases from V and 3 from J; bases not matched to a gene: 7. The V gene's germline CDR1 is LGHNA and CDR2 YNFKEQ. This clone appeared a single time. In the original workflow: Amplification of reference gene primers was used by the study to estimate nucleated cell counts. The table came from immunoSEQ multiplex PCR; TCRdb's copy has only in-frame clones and leaves some out. D and trimming were read from the DNA, whereas the V and J calls and clone size are those reported in that table. The data contain roughly 260,000 clones, around 90% of them singletons.

The sequence derives from a man aged 55 to 70 who had recovered from COVID-19. Sequences were obtained from peripheral blood. J is TRBJ2-3 and V is TRBV4-2; TRBD2 matches at 8 bases. The CDR3 spells CASSQRPGGETDTQYF. CDR3 nucleotides: TGTGCCAGCAGCCAAAGGCCCGGGGGGGAGACAGATACGCAGTATTTT.